This TCR beta chain was recorded in a study of T cell changes during pregnancy in multiple sclerosis. Clones were read by immunoSEQ multiplex PCR, and TCRdb kept only the in-frame ones, dropping some. The sample lists 40,000 to 60,000 clones, around nine tenths occurring once. The CDR3 length is 16 residues. The V gene lost 0 bases and the J gene lost 4 bases, with 15 bases spanning the gap. Germline loops: CDR1 MGHRA, CDR2 YSYEKL. The chain has TRBV4-1 and TRBJ1-2, with no clear D. Sequencing was performed on CD4+ T cells from peripheral blood mononuclear cells, taken before pregnancy. This TCR was recovered from a female donor with multiple sclerosis, enrolled in a pregnancy study. CDR3 protein: CASSQEWTEEAYGYTF. For the CDR3, the DNA is TGCGCCAGCAGCCAAGAGTGGACGGAGGAAGCCTATGGCTACACCTTC.